These 14 T cell receptor beta chains originate from one sample sequenced in a study of T cell repertoires in cytomegalovirus infection. TCRdb recomputed calls from the reads with MiXCR, one row per CDR3 protein. This table has around 120,000 distinct CDR3 sequences, roughly 41% appearing once. No antigen is known for these receptors. Sequenced here: CD8+ T cells from cultured PBMCs, sampled from culture after CMV antigen stimulation. Receptor source: a human donor in good health (CMV status not recorded). Some clones in this sample may be carry-over from other donors' samples.

The CDR3 coding sequence is TGCAGTGCCCCTGGGACCTCCTACGAGCAGTACTTC. It yields the protein CSAPGTSYEQYF. The chain employs TRBV20-1 and TRBJ2-7; D tentatively reads TRBD1 or TRBD2 (5 bases each). The CDR3 loop spans 12 amino acids. In germline, CDR1 is DFQATT, CDR2 SNEGSKA (reference sequence). V shed 6 bases and J shed 0 bases, with 9 bases lying between them.

V and J are TRBV7-6 and TRBJ2-2; no definite D call. Germline CDR1 is SGHVS and CDR2 is FNYEAQ. The V end was cut by 5 bases, the J end by 6 bases, with 13 bases between. The length of the CDR3 is 14 residues. CDR3: CASSPISEPGELFF. CDR3 DNA sequence: TGTGCCAGCAGCCCCATCTCAGAGCCCGGGGAGCTGTTTTTT.

This clonotype was seen more than once but under ten times. The chain carries TRBV2 and TRBJ2-1, with 10 bases lining up with TRBD1. This CDR3 comprises 17 residues. V was pared by 6 bases and J by 7 bases, with 15 bases of the junction left unmatched. The V gene's germline CDR1 is SNHLY and CDR2 FYNNEI. CDR3 protein: CASSLGTGVGMVNEQFF. The CDR3 region has the DNA TGTGCCAGCAGCCTGGGGACAGGGGTTGGGATGGTGAATGAGCAGTTCTTC.

The chain employs TRBV15 and TRBJ1-4; D is ambiguous. Trimming shortened V by 9 bases and J by 5 bases, and 19 bases separated the two germline ends. Germline values: CDR1 LNHNV, CDR2 YYDKDF (reference sequence). This CDR3 comprises 15 residues. CDR3 sequence: CATKGPPDLNEKLFF. For the CDR3, the DNA is TGTGCCACGAAAGGCCCTCCAGACTTGAATGAAAAACTGTTTTTT.

V is TRBV28 and J is TRBJ2-7; D ambiguous. This CDR3 is 13 amino acids long. The V gene's germline CDR1 is MDHEN and CDR2 SYDVKM. V dropped 5 bases and J dropped 1 base, with 9 bases sitting between them. CDR3 DNA: TGTGCCAGCAGTGTACTTTCATCCTACGAGCAGTACTTC. Protein product: CASSVLSSYEQYF.

This sequence joins TRBV6-6 and TRBJ2-7, with D possibly TRBD1 on 5 matching bases. Trimming took off 6 bases at V and 6 bases at J, with 9 bases between the two ends. The CDR3 length is 11 residues. The germline V gene encodes CDR1 MNHNY and CDR2 SVGAGI (reference sequence). The CDR3 loop is CASRDIREQYF. Written as DNA, the CDR3 is TGTGCCAGCAGGGACATTCGCGAGCAGTACTTC.

This clonotype was observed a handful of times. V and J are TRBV7-2 and TRBJ1-1; no clear D. V was pared by 2 bases and J by 7 bases, with 5 bases between. Germline CDR1 SGHTA, CDR2 FQGNSA. CDR3 length: 11 amino acids. The CDR3 loop is CASSLPGEAFF. For the CDR3, the DNA is TGTGCCAGCAGCTTACCCGGTGAAGCTTTCTTT.

Here the CDR3 reads CASSPQDRGLEDTQYF. DNA for the CDR3: TGTGCCAGCAGCCCGCAGGACAGGGGGCTGGAGGATACGCAGTATTTT. J is TRBJ2-3 and V is TRBV7-9, with TRBD1 matching 11 bases. The CDR3 consists of 16 residues. The ends lost 5 bases at V and 6 bases at J; junction bases unmatched: 10. Germline V gene data show CDR1 as SEHNR and CDR2 as FQNEAQ (reference sequence). The variable domain in full, with the rest retrieved from reference TRBV7-9 and TRBJ2-3, is DTGVSQNPRHKITKRGQNVTFRCDPISEHNRLYWYRQTLGQGPEFLTYFQNEAQLEKSRLLSDRFSAERPKGSFSTLEIQRTEQGDSAMYLCASSPQDRGLEDTQYFGPGTRLTVL.

This clonotype came up many times. The rearrangement links TRBV7-9 to TRBJ1-1; D gene uncertain. Germline V gene sequence: CDR1 SEHNR, CDR2 FQNEAQ (reference sequence). V lost 4 bases and J 0 bases, leaving 18 bases between the germline ends. The CDR3 is 17 residues long. The CDR3: CASSSGPKGGMNTEAFF. As DNA, the CDR3 is TGTGCCAGCAGCTCCGGACCAAAAGGTGGAATGAACACTGAAGCTTTCTTT.

The sample holds a few counts of this clonotype. J is TRBJ2-7 and V is TRBV12-3 or TRBV12-4, with D possibly TRBD1 on 6 matching bases. The CDR3 is 16 residues long. Trimming removed 3 bases at V and 2 bases at J, with 17 bases between. The CDR3 spells CASSFASDSLTYEQYF. CDR3 in DNA: TGTGCCAGCAGTTTCGCGTCGGACAGCCTCACCTACGAGCAGTACTTC.

In its sample, this clonotype was seen many times. CDR3 in DNA: TGTGCCAGCAGTGAAAGAACGGCCGAGCAGTACTTC. Translating it yields CASSERTAEQYF. V is TRBV6-1 and J is TRBJ2-7; D not certain. Germline assignment: CDR1 MNHNS and CDR2 SASEGT. The V and J ends lost 2 bases and 6 bases respectively, with 8 bases between them. The CDR3 has 12 residues.

The chain combines TRBV24-1 with TRBJ2-1; 10 bases are a match to TRBD1. The germline V gene encodes CDR1 KGHDR and CDR2 SFDVKD. The CDR3 is 15 residues long. J gave up 6 bases and V 2 bases, and 3 bases lay outside the gene matches. In DNA form, the CDR3 reads TGTGCCACCAGTGATTGGGGACAGGGGAGCAATGAGCAGTTCTTC. Encoded protein: CATSDWGQGSNEQFF.

In this sample, this clonotype turned up a few times. The rearrangement uses TRBV5-4 and TRBJ1-1; D is perhaps TRBD1 (6 bases). This CDR3 region has 13 residues. Deletions cut 2 bases from V and 4 bases from J, with 9 bases between. Germline-derived CDR1 and CDR2 are SGHNT and YYREEE (reference sequence). The CDR3 is CASSLRGGTEAFF. CDR3 nucleotides: TGTGCCAGCAGCTTAAGAGGGGGCACTGAAGCTTTCTTT.

The rearrangement links TRBV6-1 to TRBJ2-7; D may be TRBD1 or TRBD2 (7 bases each). The CDR3 runs to 14 residues. CDR1 and CDR2 (germline): MNHNS, SASEGT. Trimming took off 8 bases at V and 2 bases at J, with 16 bases between the two ends. CDR3 bases: TGTGCCAGCGGTATGGCAGGGGGGGCCTACGAGCAGTACTTC. Translating gives CASGMAGGAYEQYF.